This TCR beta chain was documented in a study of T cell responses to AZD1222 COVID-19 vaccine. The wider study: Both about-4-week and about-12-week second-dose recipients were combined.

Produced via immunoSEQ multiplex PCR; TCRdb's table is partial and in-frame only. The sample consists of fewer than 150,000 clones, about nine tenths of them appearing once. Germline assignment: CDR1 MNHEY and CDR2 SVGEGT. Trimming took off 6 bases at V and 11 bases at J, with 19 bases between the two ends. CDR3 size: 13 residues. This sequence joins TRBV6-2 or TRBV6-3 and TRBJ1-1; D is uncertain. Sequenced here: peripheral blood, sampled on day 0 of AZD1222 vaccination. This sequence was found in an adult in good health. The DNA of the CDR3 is TGTGCCAGCAGCAAAGGCCGGGAAAGGGAGGCTTTCTTT. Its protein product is CASSKGREREAFF.